The following is a T cell receptor beta chain sequence with its context. Its antigen is currently unknown. This sample was included in a study of early T cells in non-severe SARS-CoV-2 infection. Turning to the study itself: Chains stayed unpaired after sequencing of bulk RNA from unsorted whole blood.

Trimming removed 0 bases at V and 2 bases at J, with 10 bases between. The CDR3 spans 15 residues. Study-level points and caveats: VDJdb matching favored anti-spike CD8 responses, missing private and CD4 specificities.

Individual cDNA molecules received unique molecular identifiers. MiXCR was run by TCRdb on the 5' RACE reads, yielding one entry per CDR3 protein. The sample comprises some 60,000 distinct CDR3 sequences, 8.5% to 10% of which are singletons, and over 8.5% rests with the top ten. The sequenced sample was whole blood. This chain joins TRBV12-3 or TRBV12-4 and TRBJ2-5; D is possibly TRBD1 or TRBD2 (5 bases each). The clonotype originates from an adult who was a healthcare worker with PCR-confirmed SARS-CoV-2 infection or an uninfected control (not recorded which). CDR3 sequence (DNA): TGTGCCAGCAGTTTAGCGGGGACGCCTCAAGAGACCCAGTACTTC. Translated, it gives CASSLAGTPQETQYF.